This TCR beta chain was recorded in a study of T cells expressing NK-cell markers. Overall study context: From sorted CD3+CD56+NKG2C+, CD3+CD56+NKG2C- and CD3+CD56-NKG2C+ T cells came the TCR beta repertoires. One of the eight sequenced donors was seronegative, whereas the other seven were HCMV-seropositive.

This CDR3 region has 15 residues. Germline V gene sequence: CDR1 SEHNR, CDR2 FQNEAQ (reference sequence). TCR beta cDNA was generated via 5'RACE template switching incorporating UMIs. Using the 5' RACE reads, TCRdb records one entry per CDR3 protein without DNA. The table lists some 500,000 distinct CDR3 sequences. Sequences were obtained from blood T cells: a sorted CD56 or NKG2C T cell subset, CD4+ or CD8+ T cells, or bulk PBMC T cells (not recorded which). The V gene is TRBV7-9, the J gene TRBJ1-4; TCRdb indicates TRBD1, and absent DNA this call remains unverified. The TCR originated in a woman aged 45-65 years in good health. The CDR3 here is CASSFAGRGVEKLFF.